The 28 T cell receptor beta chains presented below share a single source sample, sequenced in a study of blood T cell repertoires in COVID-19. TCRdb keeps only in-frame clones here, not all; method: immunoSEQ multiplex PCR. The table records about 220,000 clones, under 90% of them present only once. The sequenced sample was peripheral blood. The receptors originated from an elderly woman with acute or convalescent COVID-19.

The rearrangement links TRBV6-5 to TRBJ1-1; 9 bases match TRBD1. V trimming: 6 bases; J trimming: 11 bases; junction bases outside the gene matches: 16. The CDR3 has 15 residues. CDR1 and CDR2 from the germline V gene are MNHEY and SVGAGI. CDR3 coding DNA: TGTGCCAGCAGCCGCGGGGACAGGGAGGGGAATAGGGCTTTCTTT. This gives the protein CASSRGDREGNRAFF.

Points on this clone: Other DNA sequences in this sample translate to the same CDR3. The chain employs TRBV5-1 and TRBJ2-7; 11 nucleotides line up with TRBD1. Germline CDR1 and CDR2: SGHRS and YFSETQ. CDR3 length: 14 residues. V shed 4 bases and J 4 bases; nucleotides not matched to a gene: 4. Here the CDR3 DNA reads TGCGCCAGCAGCGCAGGACAGGGGGCGTACGAGCAGTACTTC. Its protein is CASSAGQGAYEQYF.

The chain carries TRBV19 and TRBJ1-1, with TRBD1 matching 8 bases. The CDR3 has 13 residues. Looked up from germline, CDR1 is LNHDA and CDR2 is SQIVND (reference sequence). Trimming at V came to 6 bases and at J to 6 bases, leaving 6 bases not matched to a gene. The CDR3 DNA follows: TGTGCCAGTAGGCACCCAGGGGGCGCTGAAGCTTTCTTT. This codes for CASRHPGGAEAFF.

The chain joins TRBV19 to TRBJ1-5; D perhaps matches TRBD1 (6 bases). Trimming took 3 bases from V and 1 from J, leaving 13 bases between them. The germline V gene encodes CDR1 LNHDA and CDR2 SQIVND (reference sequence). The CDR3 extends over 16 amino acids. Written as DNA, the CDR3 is TGTGCCAGTAGTATTGTCGGGCAGGGGAGCAATCAGCCCCAGCATTTT. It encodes CASSIVGQGSNQPQHF.

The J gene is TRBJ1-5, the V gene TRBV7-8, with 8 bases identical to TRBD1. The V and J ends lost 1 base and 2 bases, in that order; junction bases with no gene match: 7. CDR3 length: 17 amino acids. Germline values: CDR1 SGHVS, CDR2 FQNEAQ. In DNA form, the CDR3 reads TGTGCCAGCAGCTTAGGACAGGGGCAACTGGGCAATCAGCCCCAGCATTTT. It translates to CASSLGQGQLGNQPQHF.

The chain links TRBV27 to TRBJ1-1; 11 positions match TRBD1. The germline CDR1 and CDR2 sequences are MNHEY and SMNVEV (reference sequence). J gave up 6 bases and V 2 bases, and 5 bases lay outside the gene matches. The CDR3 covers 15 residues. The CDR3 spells CASSLRTGGGSEAFF. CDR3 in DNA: TGTGCCAGCAGTTTACGGACAGGGGGCGGCTCTGAAGCTTTCTTT.

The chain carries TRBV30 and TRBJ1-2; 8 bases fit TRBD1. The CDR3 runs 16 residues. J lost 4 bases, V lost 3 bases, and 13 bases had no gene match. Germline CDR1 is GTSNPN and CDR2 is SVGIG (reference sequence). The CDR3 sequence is CAWSSGIGTGRYGYTF. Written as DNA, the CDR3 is TGTGCCTGGAGCTCGGGGATTGGGACAGGCCGCTATGGCTACACCTTC.

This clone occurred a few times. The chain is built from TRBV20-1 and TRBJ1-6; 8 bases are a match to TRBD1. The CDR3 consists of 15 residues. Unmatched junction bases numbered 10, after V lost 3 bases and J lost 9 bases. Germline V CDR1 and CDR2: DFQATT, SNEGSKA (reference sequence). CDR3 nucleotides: TGCAGTGCTAGTAGTGGCTCAGGGGGCTCTTCACCCCTCCACTTT. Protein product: CSASSGSGGSSPLHF.

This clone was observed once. DNA of the CDR3: TGCGCCAGCAGCCAAGAAAGTGGGGCAGGGACTGAAGCTTTCTTT. This translates into CASSQESGAGTEAFF. The V gene is TRBV4-3, the J gene TRBJ1-1, with a weak D call TRBD1 (5 bases). The germline V gene has CDR1 LGHNA and CDR2 YSLEER. V was shortened by 0 bases and J by 5 bases, with 13 bases between the two germline ends. The CDR3 totals 15 residues.

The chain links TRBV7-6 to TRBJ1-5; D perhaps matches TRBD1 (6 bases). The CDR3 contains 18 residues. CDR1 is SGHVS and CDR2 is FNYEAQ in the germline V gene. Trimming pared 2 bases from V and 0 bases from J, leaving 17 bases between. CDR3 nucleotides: TGTGCCAGCAGCTTATTAGTTGGGACACCATATAGCAATCAGCCCCAGCATTTT. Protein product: CASSLLVGTPYSNQPQHF. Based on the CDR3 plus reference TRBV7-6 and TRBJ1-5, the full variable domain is GAGVSQSPRYKVTKRGQDVALRCDPISGHVSLYWYRQALGQGPEFLTYFNYEAQQDKSGLPNDRFSAERPEGSISTLTIQRTEQRDSAMYRCASSLLVGTPYSNQPQHFGDGTRLSIL.

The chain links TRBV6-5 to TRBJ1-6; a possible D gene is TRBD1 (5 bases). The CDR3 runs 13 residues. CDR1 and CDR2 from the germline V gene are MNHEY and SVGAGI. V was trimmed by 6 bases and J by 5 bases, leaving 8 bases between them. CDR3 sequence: CASRGLDNSPLHF. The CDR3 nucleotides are TGTGCCAGCAGGGGGCTAGATAATTCACCCCTCCACTTT.

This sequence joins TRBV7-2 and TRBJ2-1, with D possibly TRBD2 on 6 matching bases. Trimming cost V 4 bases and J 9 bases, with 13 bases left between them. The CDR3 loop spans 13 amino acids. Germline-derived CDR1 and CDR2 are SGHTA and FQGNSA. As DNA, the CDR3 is TGTGCCAGCAGCTCCCTCGGGGGAGCTGAGCAGTTCTTC. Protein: CASSSLGGAEQFF.

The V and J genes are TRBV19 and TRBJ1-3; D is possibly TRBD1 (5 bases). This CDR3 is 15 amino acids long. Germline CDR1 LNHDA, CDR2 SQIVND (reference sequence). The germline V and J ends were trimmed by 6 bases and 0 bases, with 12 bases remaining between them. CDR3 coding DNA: TGTGCCAGTAGGACTGACAGCGACTCTGGAAACACCATATATTTT. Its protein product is CASRTDSDSGNTIYF.

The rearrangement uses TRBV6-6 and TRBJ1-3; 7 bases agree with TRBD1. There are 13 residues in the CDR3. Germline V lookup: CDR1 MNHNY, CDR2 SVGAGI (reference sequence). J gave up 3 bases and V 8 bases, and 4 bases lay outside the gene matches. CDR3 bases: TGTGCCAGCGACCAGGGGGTTGGAAACACCATATATTTT. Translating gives CASDQGVGNTIYF.

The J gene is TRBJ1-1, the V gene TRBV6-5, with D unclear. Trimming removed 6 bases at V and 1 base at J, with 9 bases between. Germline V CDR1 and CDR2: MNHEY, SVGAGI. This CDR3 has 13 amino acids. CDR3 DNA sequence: TGTGCCAGCAGGAGCCGGGAGAACACTGAAGCTTTCTTT. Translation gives CASRSRENTEAFF.

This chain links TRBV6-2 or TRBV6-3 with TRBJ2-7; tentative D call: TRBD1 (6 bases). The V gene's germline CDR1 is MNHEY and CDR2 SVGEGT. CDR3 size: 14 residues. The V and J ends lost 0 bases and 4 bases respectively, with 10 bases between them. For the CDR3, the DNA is TGTGCCAGCAGTTACTCGGACAGAAGATACGAGCAGTACTTC. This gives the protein CASSYSDRRYEQYF.

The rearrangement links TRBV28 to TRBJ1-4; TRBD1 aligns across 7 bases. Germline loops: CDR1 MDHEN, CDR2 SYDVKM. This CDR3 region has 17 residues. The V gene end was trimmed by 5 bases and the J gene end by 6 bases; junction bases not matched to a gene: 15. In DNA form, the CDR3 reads TGTGCCAGCAGTAGGGGGACAGCCGGTACGGGAGATGAAAAACTGTTTTTT. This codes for CASSRGTAGTGDEKLFF.

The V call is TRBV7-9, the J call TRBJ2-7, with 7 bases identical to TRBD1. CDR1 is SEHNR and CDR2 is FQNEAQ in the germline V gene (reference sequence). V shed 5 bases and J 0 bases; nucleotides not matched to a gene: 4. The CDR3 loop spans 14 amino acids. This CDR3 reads CASSRGQYSYEQYF. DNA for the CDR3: TGTGCCAGCAGCCGGGGACAGTACTCCTACGAGCAGTACTTC.

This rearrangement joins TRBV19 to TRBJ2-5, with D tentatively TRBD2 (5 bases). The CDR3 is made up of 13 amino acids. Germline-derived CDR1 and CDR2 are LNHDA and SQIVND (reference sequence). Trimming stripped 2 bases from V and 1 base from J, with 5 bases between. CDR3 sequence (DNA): TGTGCCAGTAGTATAAGCGGCCAAGAGACCCAGTACTTC. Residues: CASSISGQETQYF.

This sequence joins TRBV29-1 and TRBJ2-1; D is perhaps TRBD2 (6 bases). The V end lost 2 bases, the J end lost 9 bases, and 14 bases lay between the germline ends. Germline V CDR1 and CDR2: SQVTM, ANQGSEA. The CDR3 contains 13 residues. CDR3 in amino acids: CSVESGPGSEQFF. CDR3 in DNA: TGCAGCGTTGAAAGCGGGCCCGGGAGTGAGCAGTTCTTC.

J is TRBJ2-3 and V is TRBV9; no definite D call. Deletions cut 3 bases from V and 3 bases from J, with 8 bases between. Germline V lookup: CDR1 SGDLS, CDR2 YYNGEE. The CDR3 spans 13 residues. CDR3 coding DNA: TGTGCCAGCAGCGACCTAGAGACAGATACGCAGTATTTT. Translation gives CASSDLETDTQYF.

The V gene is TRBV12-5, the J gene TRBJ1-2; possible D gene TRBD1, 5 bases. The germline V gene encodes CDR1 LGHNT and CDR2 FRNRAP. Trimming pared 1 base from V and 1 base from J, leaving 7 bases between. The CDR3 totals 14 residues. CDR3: CASGLGTFNYGYTF. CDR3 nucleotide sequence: TGTGCTAGTGGTTTGGGGACATTTAACTATGGCTACACCTTC. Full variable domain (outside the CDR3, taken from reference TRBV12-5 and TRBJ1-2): DARVTQTPRHKVTEMGQEVTMRCQPILGHNTVFWYRQTMMQGLELLAYFRNRAPLDDSGMPKDRFSAEMPDATLATLKIQPSEPRDSAVYFCASGLGTFNYGYTFGSGTRLTVV.

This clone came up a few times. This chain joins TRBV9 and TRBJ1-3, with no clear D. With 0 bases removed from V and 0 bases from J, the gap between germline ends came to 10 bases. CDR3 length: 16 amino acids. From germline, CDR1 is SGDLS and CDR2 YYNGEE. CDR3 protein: CASSVGPGFSGNTIYF. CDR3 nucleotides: TGTGCCAGCAGCGTAGGCCCAGGTTTCTCTGGAAACACCATATATTTT.

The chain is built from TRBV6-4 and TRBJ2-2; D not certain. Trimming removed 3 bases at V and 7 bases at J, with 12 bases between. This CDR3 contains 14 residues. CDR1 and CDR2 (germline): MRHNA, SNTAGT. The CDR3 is CASSEIHQSGELFF. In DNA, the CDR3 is TGTGCCAGCAGTGAAATACACCAAAGCGGGGAGCTGTTTTTT.

CDR3 sequence: CASSPFVTRQGDYGYTF. CDR3 DNA: TGTGCCAGCTCACCGTTCGTAACAAGACAGGGAGACTATGGCTACACCTTC. V usage is TRBV18 and J usage is TRBJ1-2, with 7 bases fitting TRBD1. The germline V gene has CDR1 KGHSH and CDR2 LQKENI. The CDR3 sequence is 17 residues long. Trimming cost V 3 bases and J 3 bases; bases outside gene matches: 13.

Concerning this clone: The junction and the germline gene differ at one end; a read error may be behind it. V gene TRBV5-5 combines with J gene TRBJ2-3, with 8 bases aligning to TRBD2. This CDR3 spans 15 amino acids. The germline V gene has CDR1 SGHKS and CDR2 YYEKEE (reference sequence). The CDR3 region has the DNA TGTGCCAGCAGCTTGGTGGCGGGGGGCACAGATATGCAGTATTTT. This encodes CASSLVAGGTDMQYF.

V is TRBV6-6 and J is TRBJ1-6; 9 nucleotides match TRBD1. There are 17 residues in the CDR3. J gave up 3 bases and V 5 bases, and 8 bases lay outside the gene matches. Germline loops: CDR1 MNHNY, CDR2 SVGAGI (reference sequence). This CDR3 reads CASSPPQGAIYNSPLHF. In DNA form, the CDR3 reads TGTGCCAGCAGTCCCCCACAGGGGGCGATCTATAATTCACCCCTCCACTTT.

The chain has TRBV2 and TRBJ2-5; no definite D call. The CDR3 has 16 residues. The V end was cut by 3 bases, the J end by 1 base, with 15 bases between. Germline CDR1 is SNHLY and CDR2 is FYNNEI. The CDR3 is CASSEGVTTSQETQYF. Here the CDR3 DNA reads TGTGCCAGCAGTGAGGGTGTTACGACTTCCCAAGAGACCCAGTACTTC.